Reported below is one T cell receptor (beta chain). No antigen is known for it. These data are taken from a study of T cell repertoires in cytomegalovirus infection. Overall study: CMV infection together with matching HLA type was indicated by public TCR beta signatures. Points from the study as a whole: The cumulative frequency of public TCR beta families identified carriers of CMV plus the relevant HLA.

Each CDR3 protein is one row after TCRdb ran MiXCR on the reads. The sample lists roughly 150,000 distinct CDR3 sequences; 17% were seen once. From germline, CDR1 is SEHNR and CDR2 FQNEAQ (reference sequence). The CDR3 contains 16 residues. Trimming at V came to 5 bases and at J to 2 bases, leaving 8 bases not matched to a gene. The clonotype comes from a human donor in good health (CMV status not recorded). Some clones in this sample may be carry-over from other donors' samples. The rearrangement links TRBV7-9 to TRBJ1-3; 8 nucleotides match TRBD1. Sequencing was carried out using CD8+ T cells from PBMCs. CDR3 region: CASSPRTGKTGNTIYF. In DNA, the CDR3 is TGTGCCAGCAGCCCTCGGACAGGGAAGACTGGAAACACCATATATTTT.